These 22 T cell receptor beta chains were sequenced from one sample in a study of blood T cell repertoires in COVID-19. TCRdb keeps only in-frame clones here, not all; method: immunoSEQ multiplex PCR. The sample shows about 150,000 clones, 75% to 90% of them seen only once. Sequencing input: peripheral blood. The receptors shown here come from a man in his 70s with acute or convalescent COVID-19.

This chain uses TRBV28 with TRBJ1-4; no clear D. Germline V CDR1 and CDR2: MDHEN, SYDVKM. The CDR3 sequence is 14 residues long. The V end lost 5 bases, the J end lost 6 bases, and 13 bases lay between the germline ends. This CDR3 reads CASSRYSPDEKLFF. CDR3 nucleotide sequence: TGTGCCAGCAGTCGATACTCTCCCGATGAAAAACTGTTTTTT. The variable domain in full, completed from reference TRBV28 and TRBJ1-4, reads DVKVTQSSRYLVKRTGEKVFLECVQDMDHENMFWYRQDPGLGLRLIYFSYDVKMKEKGDIPEGYSVSREKKERFSLILESASTNQTSMYLCASSRYSPDEKLFFGSGTQLSVL.

The chain couples TRBV29-1 to TRBJ2-3, with D maybe TRBD2 (6 bases). Trimming removed 8 bases from V and 3 bases from J, with 18 bases in between. The CDR3 has 14 residues. CDR1 and CDR2 (germline): SQVTM, ANQGSEA. CDR3 sequence reads: CSLWGQGGTDTQYF. The DNA for the CDR3 is TGCAGCCTTTGGGGTCAGGGAGGTACAGATACGCAGTATTTT.

The J gene is TRBJ1-2, the V gene TRBV5-1; TRBD1 matches 7 bases. Germline values: CDR1 SGHRS, CDR2 YFSETQ. The CDR3 extends over 15 amino acids. After removal of 4 bases from V and 4 bases from J, the junction contained 10 bases not matched to a gene. The CDR3 DNA reads TGCGCCAGCAGCCAAAGGACAGACAGGGCCTATGGCTACACCTTC. The encoded protein is CASSQRTDRAYGYTF.

This CDR3 is CASSGGFNNEKLFF. As DNA, the CDR3 is TGTGCCAGCAGTGGAGGGTTTAATAATGAAAAACTGTTTTTT. The J gene is TRBJ1-4, the V gene TRBV28; no clear D. CDR1 is MDHEN, CDR2 SYDVKM, per germline. The V gene lost 5 bases and the J gene lost 4 bases, with 11 bases spanning the gap. There are 14 residues in the CDR3.

The rearrangement uses TRBV6-6 and TRBJ2-2; 7 bases map to TRBD1. J was trimmed by 6 bases and V by 10 bases; bases with no gene match: 11. The CDR3 consists of 14 residues. The germline V gene has CDR1 MNHNY and CDR2 SVGAGI (reference sequence). This chain's CDR3 is CATVGQVGAGELFF. Here the CDR3 DNA reads TGTGCCACCGTCGGACAGGTGGGGGCCGGGGAGCTGTTTTTT.

The J gene is TRBJ1-3, the V gene TRBV29-1; D gene unclear. This CDR3 has 14 residues. Trimming cost V 4 bases and J 4 bases, with 14 bases left between them. Germline V CDR1 and CDR2: SQVTM, ANQGSEA. The CDR3 DNA reads as TGCAGCGTTGCAGATAGGAGAAGGGGAAACACCATATATTTT. This gives the protein CSVADRRRGNTIYF.

The rearrangement uses TRBV18 and TRBJ2-1, with 7 bases identical to TRBD2. Germline V lookup: CDR1 KGHSH, CDR2 LQKENI. The CDR3 extends over 17 amino acids. J lost 0 bases, V lost 5 bases, and 10 bases had no gene match. The CDR3 sequence is CASSSLAPLSSYNEQFF. For the CDR3, the DNA is TGTGCCAGCTCATCACTAGCGCCCTTAAGCTCCTACAATGAGCAGTTCTTC.

The chain employs TRBV15 and TRBJ1-4; tentative D call: TRBD1 (6 bases). V shed 0 bases and J shed 1 base, with 6 bases lying between them. This CDR3 has 15 residues. CDR1 is LNHNV and CDR2 is YYDKDF in the germline V gene (reference sequence). CDR3 in DNA: TGTGCCACCAGCAGAGACAGGGGAACTAATGAAAAACTGTTTTTT. Translated: CATSRDRGTNEKLFF.

This chain joins TRBV30 and TRBJ1-6; 8 positions match TRBD1. The CDR3 totals 12 residues. CDR1 is GTSNPN, CDR2 SVGIG, per germline (reference sequence). V dropped 7 bases and J dropped 10; count of bases not matched to a gene: 6. CDR3 sequence reads: CASDRGSSPLHF. CDR3 sequence (DNA): TGTGCCTCCGACAGGGGAAGCTCACCCCTCCACTTT. The complete variable domain, with remaining parts taken from reference TRBV30 and TRBJ1-6, reads SQTIHQWPATLVQPVGSPLSLECTVEGTSNPNLYWYRQAAGRGLQLLFYSVGIGQISSEVPQNLSASRPQDRQFILSSKKLLLSDSGFYLCASDRGSSPLHFGNGTRLTVT.

A few counts support this clone. The chain employs TRBV4-1 and TRBJ2-1, with D hard to call. The CDR3 covers 12 residues. Trimming cost V 0 bases and J 10 bases, with 7 bases left between them. Germline lookup yields CDR1 MGHRA and CDR2 YSYEKL. CDR3 nucleotide sequence: TGCGCCAGCAGCCAAGATCTGAGGGAGCAGTTCTTC. Its translation: CASSQDLREQFF.

V is TRBV27 and J is TRBJ2-1; 9 bases line up with TRBD1. With V trimmed by 6 bases and J by 9 bases, 9 bases remained unmatched. The CDR3 contains 14 residues. The germline CDR1 and CDR2 sequences are MNHEY and SMNVEV (reference sequence). Written as DNA, the CDR3 is TGTGCCAGCAGACCGGGACAGGGAATGGGTGAGCAGTTCTTC. Protein sequence: CASRPGQGMGEQFF.

The chain links TRBV15 to TRBJ1-2; TRBD1 matches 7 bases. This CDR3 has 15 amino acids. V dropped 0 bases and J dropped 9; count of bases not matched to a gene: 10. Germline V CDR1 and CDR2: LNHNV, YYDKDF (reference sequence). CDR3 in DNA: TGTGCCACCAGCAGAGAATTTAGGGACAGTCAAAGCTACACCTTC. Translated, it gives CATSREFRDSQSYTF.

CDR3 DNA: TGCGCCAGCAGTGAGACTGCACGCCTCGGGCAGTTCTTC. Amino acids: CASSETARLGQFF. The chain combines TRBV10-2 with TRBJ2-1; D remains ambiguous. Trimming left V 2 bases short and J 12 bases short, with 14 bases between. Germline CDR1 reads WSHSY; CDR2 reads SAAADI. The CDR3 consists of 13 residues.

The rearrangement joins TRBV6-5 to TRBJ2-1, with D possibly matching TRBD1 (5 bases). V lost 7 bases, J lost 9 bases, and 16 bases lay in between. Per germline, CDR1 MNHEY and CDR2 SVGAGI. CDR3 length equals 13 residues. Here the CDR3 DNA reads TGTGCCAGCACGACAGTTTATTCCGGTGAGCAGTTCTTC. Protein product: CASTTVYSGEQFF.

Notes on this clone: Its ends do not fully match the called genes, so a read error is possible. The chain is built from TRBV12-3 or TRBV12-4 and TRBJ2-7; unclear D gene. The CDR3 is 12 amino acids. DNA for the CDR3: TGTGCCAGCAGCTGGAGTGTTTACGGGCAGTACTTC. Amino acid sequence: CASSWSVYGQYF.

The chain recombines TRBV3-1 (or the pseudogene TRBV3-2) with TRBJ2-1, with 7 bases matching TRBD1. Germline assignment: CDR1 LGHDT and CDR2 YNNKEL (reference sequence). Germline trimming cut 4 bases from V and 2 bases from J; bases unmatched to any gene: 5. This CDR3 has 15 amino acids. The DNA of the CDR3 is TGTGCCAGCAGCCCTCGGGACAGCCCCTACAATGAGCAGTTCTTC. Protein product: CASSPRDSPYNEQFF.

CDR3 sequence (DNA): TGTGCCAGCAGTTACGTAGGGAGGGACACTGAAGCTTTCTTT. This translates into CASSYVGRDTEAFF. The chain uses TRBV6-5 and TRBJ1-1; no clear D gene. The CDR3 extends over 14 amino acids. V shed 2 bases and J shed 3 bases, with 10 bases lying between them. Germline CDR1 and CDR2: MNHEY and SVGAGI.

The rearrangement joins TRBV11-3 to TRBJ2-1, with 8 positions matching TRBD2. V lost 4 bases and J lost 1; bases outside the gene matches: 9. Per the germline V gene, CDR1 is SGHNT and CDR2 is YENEEA. This CDR3 region has 17 residues. Here the CDR3 reads CASSSESGSGSYNEQFF. The CDR3 DNA is TGTGCCAGCAGCTCTGAAAGCGGGAGTGGGTCCTACAATGAGCAGTTCTTC.

CDR3 amino acids: CASSPLRDVGEQYF. CDR3 DNA sequence: TGTGCCAGCAGCCCATTGCGGGATGTCGGCGAGCAGTACTTC. J is TRBJ2-7 and V is TRBV9; TRBD2 might be the D (6 bases). Germline loops: CDR1 SGDLS, CDR2 YYNGEE. Trimming took 4 bases from V and 6 from J, leaving 17 bases between them. The CDR3 is made up of 14 amino acids. The complete variable domain, with remaining parts taken from reference TRBV9 and TRBJ2-7, reads DSGVTQTPKHLITATGQRVTLRCSPRSGDLSVYWYQQSLDQGLQFLIQYYNGEERAKGNILERFSAQQFPDLHSELNLSSLELGDSALYFCASSPLRDVGEQYFGPGTRLTVT.

This clone was counted between two and nine times. V is TRBV13 and J is TRBJ2-1; D is unresolved. Trimming removed 0 bases at V and 5 bases at J, with 11 bases between. The germline gives CDR1 PRHDT, CDR2 FYEKMQ (reference sequence). CDR3 length equals 15 residues. CDR3 loop: CASSLGSQRDNEQFF. The DNA of the CDR3 is TGTGCCAGCAGCTTAGGCTCCCAGCGAGACAATGAGCAGTTCTTC. Together with reference TRBV13 and TRBJ2-1, the CDR3 gives the full variable domain: AAGVIQSPRHLIKEKRETATLKCYPIPRHDTVYWYQQGPGQDPQFLISFYEKMQSDKGSIPDRFSAQQFSDYHSELNMSSLELGDSALYFCASSLGSQRDNEQFFGPGTRLTVL.

This rearrangement joins TRBV18 to TRBJ1-4; possible D gene TRBD1, 5 bases. Germline CDR1 and CDR2: KGHSH and LQKENI. The CDR3 covers 15 residues. V was cut by 5 bases and J by 2 bases, with 12 bases left in between. CDR3 coding DNA: TGTGCCAGCTCATCAGGGCTCGGGACTAATGAAAAACTGTTTTTT. Its protein product is CASSSGLGTNEKLFF.

CDR3 protein: CASRPGHYTGELFF. Here the CDR3 DNA reads TGTGCCAGCAGACCGGGACACTACACCGGGGAGCTGTTTTTT. The V call is TRBV5-6, the J call TRBJ2-2, with TRBD1 as a possible D gene (6 bases). Germline lookup yields CDR1 SGHDT and CDR2 YYEEEE. The CDR3 spans 14 residues. V lost 5 bases, J lost 3 bases, and 11 bases lay in between.